The 3 T cell receptor beta chains presented below share a single source sample, sequenced in a study of T cell changes during pregnancy in multiple sclerosis. Measured with immunoSEQ multiplex PCR; TCRdb has only the in-frame clones, and not every one. The sample yields about 22,000 clones, about 89% seen once. Specimen: CD4+ T cells from peripheral blood mononuclear cells, collected after pregnancy. These receptors were obtained from a female donor in good health, enrolled as a control in a pregnancy study.

J is TRBJ2-1 and V is TRBV7-2, with no clear D. Trimming pared 4 bases from V and 4 bases from J, leaving 8 bases between. The CDR3 contains 13 residues. Germline lookup yields CDR1 SGHTA and CDR2 FQGNSA. The CDR3 DNA reads TGTGCCAGCAGCTCCGACTCATACAATGAGCAGTTCTTC. Translation: CASSSDSYNEQFF.

The table lists this clone with a count of one. The chain has TRBV30 and TRBJ2-7, with TRBD2 identical over 11 bases. CDR3 length equals 14 residues. With 3 bases clipped from V and 6 bases from J, the junction kept 7 bases outside the gene matches. Germline lookup yields CDR1 GTSNPN and CDR2 SVGIG (reference sequence). CDR3 DNA sequence: TGTGCCTGGAGCACCGGGACTAGCGGTTCCGAGCAGTACTTC. This encodes CAWSTGTSGSEQYF.

J is TRBJ2-1 and V is TRBV5-1, with 9 bases fitting TRBD2. CDR3 length: 15 amino acids. Trimming took 5 bases from V and 6 from J; bases not matched to a gene: 9. From germline, CDR1 is SGHRS and CDR2 YFSETQ. CDR3 region: CASSLLAGGPNEQFF. The CDR3 nucleotides read TGCGCCAGCAGTTTGTTGGCGGGGGGGCCCAATGAGCAGTTCTTC. The variable domain in full, completed from reference TRBV5-1 and TRBJ2-1, reads KAGVTQTPRYLIKTRGQQVTLSCSPISGHRSVSWYQQTPGQGLQFLFEYFSETQRNKGNFPGRFSGRQFSNSRSEMNVSTLELGDSALYLCASSLLAGGPNEQFFGPGTRLTVL.